Sequencing of this TCR beta chain was carried out in a study of identical twins. A remark on this clonotype: Its cognate antigen is unknown.

TCRdb ran MiXCR on the 5' RACE reads and lists one entry per CDR3 protein. The sample lists 350,000 to 500,000 distinct CDR3 sequences, about 18% seen once, with about 12% in the top ten. Study-wide points: Without tracking the same donors, conclusions rested on cross-sectional statistical analysis.

V gave up 5 bases and J gave up 8 bases; unmatched junction bases: 14. CDR1 and CDR2 from the germline V gene are DFQATT and SNEGSKA (reference sequence). CDR3 length: 14 amino acids. This receptor was obtained from a middle-aged man in good health. The chain combines TRBV20-1 with TRBJ2-7; the match to TRBD1 covers 8 bases. What was sequenced was naive T cells sorted from blood. The CDR3 nucleotides read TGCAGTGCTCTACCCCACGGACAGGGTACGAAGCAGTACTTC. It translates to CSALPHGQGTKQYF.